The 20 T cell receptor beta chains below were found in one sample sequenced in a study of low-dose radiotherapy and immunotherapy resistance in tumors (dated by TCRdb to 2021 to 2024). Read against the paper, the sample's time point label means: before trial treatment. Sequencing was performed on an Illumina HiSeq 2500. First-strand cDNA was synthesized using Superscript III and a set of TRAV- and TRBV-specific primers, so that both TCRalpha and TCRbeta chains were covered. TCRs were amplified for about 18 PCR cycles with Phusion, using a constant-region primer paired with the adapter attached to the V primers. TCRdb applied fastp at Q25 and MiXCR to the public reads, then kept only in-frame beta chains. Every entry covers one CDR3 protein and lists the most common genes and DNA from its rows. The sample yields about 39,000 distinct CDR3 sequences; 31% were counted once. Around 3.9% of the sample lies in the top ten.

Sequencing was performed on PBMCs, taken before treatment. Receptor source: a male donor with gallbladder cancer.

In its sample, this clonotype was seen a few times. The chain links TRBV6-1 to TRBJ2-5; unclear D gene. This CDR3 comprises 12 residues. Trimming took 7 bases from V and 4 from J, leaving 10 bases between them. CDR1 is MNHNS, CDR2 SASEGT, per germline. The CDR3 is CASTNIGETQYF. Written as DNA, the CDR3 is TGTGCCAGCACCAATATAGGAGAGACCCAGTACTTC.

By sample share, this clonotype is medium-sized. The chain uses TRBV28 and TRBJ2-5, with 9 bases fitting TRBD2. Trimming removed 7 bases from V and 5 bases from J; junction bases left unmatched: 8. The length of the CDR3 is 14 residues. In germline, CDR1 is MDHEN, CDR2 SYDVKM. Here the CDR3 reads CASTAGGPGETQYF. The CDR3 DNA reads TGTGCCAGCACCGCGGGGGGGCCTGGGGAGACCCAGTACTTC.

The chain combines TRBV7-2 with TRBJ2-7; TRBD2 aligns across 10 bases. Germline CDR1 reads SGHTA; CDR2 reads FQGNSA. After removal of 3 bases from V and 6 bases from J, the junction contained 5 bases not matched to a gene. The CDR3 contains 14 residues. This chain's CDR3 is CASSFGLAGAEQYF. The CDR3 DNA follows: TGTGCCAGCAGCTTCGGCCTAGCGGGGGCCGAGCAGTACTTC. Full variable domain (outside the CDR3, taken from reference TRBV7-2 and TRBJ2-7): GAGVSQSPSNKVTEKGKDVELRCDPISGHTALYWYRQSLGQGLEFLIYFQGNSAPDKSGLPSDRFSAERTGGSVSTLTIQRTQQEDSAVYLCASSFGLAGAEQYFGPGTRLTVT.

This clonotype was picked up a small number of times. V and J are TRBV29-1 and TRBJ1-4; 7 nucleotides match TRBD1. The germline V gene has CDR1 SQVTM and CDR2 ANQGSEA. There are 12 residues in the CDR3. Germline trimming cut 1 base from V and 8 bases from J; bases unmatched to any gene: 1. The CDR3 loop is CSVEGDSEKLFF. CDR3 DNA: TGCAGCGTTGAAGGGGACAGCGAAAAACTGTTTTTT.

This clonotype was observed many times. The junction and the germline gene differ at one end; a read error may be behind it. The chain carries TRBV27 and TRBJ2-2, with 11 bases lining up with TRBD1. The V gene's germline CDR1 is MNHEY and CDR2 SMNVEV (reference sequence). The CDR3 loop spans 14 amino acids. The CDR3 loop reads CDSPAGQGAGELFF. The CDR3 DNA reads TGTGACAGCCCCGCGGGACAGGGGGCCGGGGAGCTGTTTTTT.

This clonotype has a count of ten or more. The chain couples TRBV20-1 to TRBJ2-3; 9 bases line up with TRBD1. From germline, CDR1 is DFQATT and CDR2 SNEGSKA (reference sequence). CDR3 length: 14 amino acids. J gave up 0 bases and V 4 bases, and 2 bases lay outside the gene matches. CDR3 sequence (DNA): TGCAGTGCTAAGGGACAGGGTAGCACAGATACGCAGTATTTT. Translation gives CSAKGQGSTDTQYF.

About this clonotype itself: A read error is likely, as this CDR3 ends without the conserved phenylalanine or tryptophan. The limits of the CDR3 on the DNA are not certain, so only TCRdb's listed CDR3 is given. The chain has TRBV7-4 and TRBJ1-1; TRBD1, the D gene given by the table, was not confirmed from the DNA. Counting both end residues, the CDR3 totals 10 amino acids. Germline CDR1 and CDR2: SGHVT and SQSDAQ. CDR3 amino acids: CASSQQTVRI.

The rearrangement joins TRBV30 to TRBJ2-1; D not certain. Germline CDR1 GTSNPN, CDR2 SVGIG (reference sequence). The CDR3 contains 18 residues. V was clipped by 1 base and J by 4 bases, with 23 bases between them. The chain's CDR3 is CAWSGPISARKIYNEQFF. The CDR3 DNA follows: TGTGCCTGGAGTGGACCTATATCGGCTAGGAAAATTTACAATGAGCAGTTCTTC.

The chain links TRBV7-6 to TRBJ2-1; TRBD2 matches at 10 bases. The CDR3 is made up of 16 amino acids. The V gene's germline CDR1 is SGHVS and CDR2 FNYEAQ. The ends lost 7 bases at V and 2 bases at J; junction bases unmatched: 8. CDR3 DNA: TGTGCCAGCAACCCGCCAGGACTAGCGGCCTACAATGAGCAGTTCTTC. It specifies CASNPPGLAAYNEQFF.

This clonotype was counted at least ten times. The chain links TRBV7-2 to TRBJ2-5; a possible D gene is TRBD2 (5 bases). Germline CDR1 SGHTA, CDR2 FQGNSA. Trimming left V 4 bases short and J 7 bases short, with 19 bases between. There are 15 residues in the CDR3. The CDR3 region is CASSSEAAASRTQYF. For the CDR3, the DNA is TGTGCCAGCAGCTCCGAAGCGGCCGCCTCGCGGACCCAGTACTTC.

This clonotype is classed as medium-sized. The gene calls are TRBV6-1 and TRBJ1-1; D is unclear. CDR1 is MNHNS and CDR2 is SASEGT in the germline V gene. This CDR3 contains 16 residues. Trimming stripped 0 bases from V and 0 bases from J, with 11 bases between. This CDR3 is CASSEAHRRLNTEAFF. CDR3 in DNA: TGTGCCAGCAGTGAAGCGCATAGACGGCTGAACACTGAAGCTTTCTTT.

By frequency in the sample, this clonotype is medium-sized. This chain uses TRBV28 with TRBJ2-7; D is unresolved. Trimming stripped 10 bases from V and 2 bases from J, with 15 bases between. The germline V gene encodes CDR1 MDHEN and CDR2 SYDVKM. The CDR3 extends over 13 amino acids. CDR3 nucleotide sequence: TGTGCCACCGCTCCCGAAGCCACCTACGAGCAGTACTTC. Its protein product is CATAPEATYEQYF.

This clonotype was observed a few times. The chain employs TRBV28 and TRBJ1-6; TRBD1 might be the D (5 bases). CDR3 length: 14 residues. V was trimmed by 2 bases and J by 8 bases, leaving 10 bases between them. Germline assignment: CDR1 MDHEN and CDR2 SYDVKM. This CDR3 is CASSLGRADSPLHF. CDR3 in DNA: TGTGCCAGCAGTTTAGGCAGGGCGGATTCACCCCTCCACTTT.

The rearrangement uses TRBV13 and TRBJ2-7, with D tentatively TRBD1 (6 bases). V was clipped by 8 bases and J by 7 bases, with 24 bases between them. Germline loops: CDR1 PRHDT, CDR2 FYEKMQ (reference sequence). The CDR3 contains 15 residues. In DNA, the CDR3 is TGTGCCAGCGCTGATGTCTACAGGGCGCCCCGGGAGCAGTACTTC. This translates into CASADVYRAPREQYF.

This clonotype was counted at least ten times. V is TRBV29-1 and J is TRBJ1-2; tentatively, D is TRBD1 (5 bases). The germline gives CDR1 SQVTM, CDR2 ANQGSEA. There are 12 residues in the CDR3. Trimming removed 2 bases from V and 8 bases from J, with 12 bases in between. The CDR3 loop is CSVETGPLGYTF. Here the CDR3 DNA reads TGCAGCGTTGAAACAGGCCCCCTAGGCTACACCTTC.

This clonotype showed up many times. This chain uses TRBV12-3 or TRBV12-4 with TRBJ2-3; D perhaps matches TRBD1 (6 bases). Trimming left V 5 bases short and J 0 bases short, with 9 bases between. The CDR3 consists of 14 residues. This CDR3 is CASSTGLSTDTQYF. In nucleotides, the CDR3 is TGTGCCAGCAGTACAGGGCTCAGCACAGATACGCAGTATTTT.

This clonotype was detected only a few times. The chain is built from TRBV23-1 and TRBJ1-1, with unresolved D. TRBV23-1 counts as an open reading frame of uncertain function. The CDR3 is 13 amino acids. The V end lost 0 bases, the J end lost 1 base, and 3 bases lay between the germline ends. CDR3 amino acids: CASSQSGNTEAFF. The CDR3 coding sequence is TGCGCCAGCAGTCAATCAGGGAACACTGAAGCTTTCTTT.

Many counts were recorded for this clonotype. The rearrangement joins TRBV9 to TRBJ2-6; TRBD1 aligns across 9 bases. The germline V gene has CDR1 SGDLS and CDR2 YYNGEE. V gave up 4 bases and J gave up 4 bases; unmatched junction bases: 12. The CDR3 covers 18 residues. The CDR3 coding sequence is TGTGCCAGCAGCCGCAGGACAGGGGCAATGGAGGGGGCCAACGTCCTGACTTTC. This codes for CASSRRTGAMEGANVLTF.

The chain has TRBV4-2 and TRBJ2-1, with 8 positions matching TRBD2. V lost 2 bases to trimming and J lost 8 bases; unmatched junction nucleotides: 14. The germline gives CDR1 LGHNA, CDR2 YNFKEQ. The CDR3 covers 17 residues. Here the CDR3 DNA reads TGTGCCAGCAGCCAAAGTTCACGGGCTAGCGGGTCCCATGAGCAGTTCTTC. As protein: CASSQSSRASGSHEQFF.

The CDR3: CASLGFRNQPQHF. For the CDR3, the DNA is TGTGCCAGCCTCGGTTTTAGGAATCAGCCCCAGCATTTT. The chain couples TRBV6-6 to TRBJ1-5; D uncertain. The V end lost 8 bases, the J end lost 4 bases, and 12 bases lay between the germline ends. The CDR3 has 13 residues. Per germline, CDR1 MNHNY and CDR2 SVGAGI (reference sequence).